The next 15 T cell receptor beta chains were all read from a single sample in a study of cytomegalovirus exposure and HLA in healthy donors. The PCR employed 60 Vbeta primers together with 13 Jbeta primers. Generated by immunoSEQ multiplex PCR, the TCRdb table keeps only in-frame clones and is missing some. The profile shows 95,000 to 150,000 clones, 66% of them singletons. What was sequenced was PBMCs. The receptors come from a man aged 18 to 29 in good health and CMV-seronegative.

This clone showed up just once. This chain joins TRBV4-1 and TRBJ1-1; no definite D call. V shed 1 base and J shed 0 bases, with 9 bases lying between them. Germline V gene data show CDR1 as MGHRA and CDR2 as YSYEKL. This CDR3 has 15 residues. CDR3 bases: TGCGCCAGCAGCCAAGTCGGGGTCCTGAACACTGAAGCTTTCTTT. Translating gives CASSQVGVLNTEAFF.

This chain links TRBV13 with TRBJ2-6; TRBD1 agrees at 10 bases. The CDR3 spans 17 residues. Germline CDR1 and CDR2: PRHDT and FYEKMQ (reference sequence). With V trimmed by 5 bases and J by 2 bases, 6 bases remained unmatched. CDR3: CASSQGQGGTGANVLTF. The CDR3, as DNA: TGTGCCAGCAGCCAAGGACAGGGGGGAACTGGGGCCAACGTCCTGACTTTC.

The V and J genes are TRBV6-5 and TRBJ1-1; 9 bases map to TRBD1. The junction had 7 bases not matched to a gene; V was cut back by 5 bases and J by 3 bases. Looked up from germline, CDR1 is MNHEY and CDR2 is SVGAGI. The CDR3 has 15 residues. The CDR3 nucleotides read TGTGCCAGCAGTACAACTCGACAGGGGGACACTGAAGCTTTCTTT. Its translation: CASSTTRQGDTEAFF.

The rearrangement joins TRBV9 to TRBJ2-7; 7 bases agree with TRBD1. This CDR3 has 13 residues. The V gene's germline CDR1 is SGDLS and CDR2 YYNGEE. V was pared by 3 bases and J by 3 bases, with 3 bases of the junction left unmatched. The CDR3: CASSDRDSYEQYF. DNA for the CDR3: TGTGCCAGCAGCGATCGGGACAGCTACGAGCAGTACTTC.

V usage is TRBV6-5 and J usage is TRBJ1-1; D ambiguous. Germline-derived CDR1 and CDR2 are MNHEY and SVGAGI. This CDR3 has 14 amino acids. The V end was cut by 2 bases, the J end by 1 base, with 8 bases between. The CDR3 bases are TGTGCCAGCAGTTACGGAACGGGGAACACTGAAGCTTTCTTT. Translating it yields CASSYGTGNTEAFF.

The chain uses TRBV27 and TRBJ2-7; no definite D call. This CDR3 has 14 residues. V was clipped by 8 bases and J by 6 bases, with 20 bases between them. CDR1 and CDR2 from the germline V gene are MNHEY and SMNVEV (reference sequence). The CDR3 DNA reads TGTGCCAGCCGTGAACATCAGGCCAGCCCCGAGCAGTACTTC. Protein: CASREHQASPEQYF.

The rearrangement joins TRBV30 to TRBJ1-2; D gene unclear. Germline CDR1 is GTSNPN and CDR2 is SVGIG (reference sequence). The V and J ends lost 3 bases and 8 bases respectively, with 16 bases between them. This CDR3 has 13 residues. Here the CDR3 reads CAWRSQRGCGYTF. CDR3 nucleotides: TGTGCCTGGAGGTCACAAAGAGGCTGCGGCTACACCTTC.

In this sample, this clone turned up once. The chain links TRBV11-2 to TRBJ2-2; D is possibly TRBD2 (5 bases). CDR3 length: 13 residues. Trimming stripped 3 bases from V and 5 bases from J, with 7 bases between. Germline V gives CDR1 SGHAT, CDR2 FQNNGV. The CDR3 sequence: CASSFGGTGELFF. The CDR3 region has the DNA TGTGCCAGCAGCTTCGGCGGGACCGGGGAGCTGTTTTTT. Based on the CDR3 plus reference TRBV11-2 and TRBJ2-2, the full variable domain is EAGVAQSPRYKIIEKRQSVAFWCNPISGHATLYWYQQILGQGPKLLIQFQNNGVVDDSQLPKDRFSAERLKGVDSTLKIQPAKLEDSAVYLCASSFGGTGELFFGEGSRLTVL.

The genes are TRBV6-1 and TRBJ1-1; 7 bases agree with TRBD1. This CDR3 spans 13 amino acids. The germline V gene encodes CDR1 MNHNS and CDR2 SASEGT. V was pared by 5 bases and J by 0 bases, with 0 bases of the junction left unmatched. CDR3 bases: TGTGCCAGCAGTACAGGGGTGAACACTGAAGCTTTCTTT. Its translation: CASSTGVNTEAFF.

The CDR3 DNA reads TGCGCCAGCAGCCAAGAGTCTAGTCTAGCGGGAGTCCATGAGCAGTTCTTC. Residues: CASSQESSLAGVHEQFF. The chain recombines TRBV4-3 with TRBJ2-1; TRBD2 agrees at 10 bases. This CDR3 contains 17 residues. The germline V gene encodes CDR1 LGHNA and CDR2 YSLEER. With 0 bases clipped from V and 8 bases from J, the junction kept 10 bases outside the gene matches.

The chain has TRBV5-5 and TRBJ2-7, with a weak D call TRBD2 (6 bases). CDR3 length: 14 amino acids. Germline V CDR1 and CDR2: SGHKS, YYEKEE (reference sequence). V was trimmed by 4 bases and J by 2 bases, leaving 13 bases between them. The chain's CDR3 is CASSAGSVPYEQYF. CDR3 sequence (DNA): TGTGCCAGCAGCGCGGGGAGCGTTCCCTACGAGCAGTACTTC. The full variable domain, completed using reference TRBV5-5 and TRBJ2-7, is DAGVTQSPTHLIKTRGQQVTLRCSPISGHKSVSWYQQVLGQGPQFIFQYYEKEERGRGNFPDRFSARQFPNYSSELNVNALLLGDSALYLCASSAGSVPYEQYFGPGTRLTVT.

CDR3 in DNA: TGTGCCAGCAGTGACCGACAGAACACTGAAGCTTTCTTT. Translation gives CASSDRQNTEAFF. This chain joins TRBV25-1 and TRBJ1-1; D is unclear. From germline, CDR1 is MGHDK and CDR2 SYGVNS. The CDR3 totals 13 residues. V was clipped by 3 bases and J by 1 base, with 6 bases between them.

This clone was detected only once. The chain combines TRBV7-3 with TRBJ2-1, with TRBD2 as a possible D gene (5 bases). The CDR3 is 13 residues long. Germline CDR1 is SGHTA and CDR2 is FQGTGA. The ends were cut back, 3 bases at V and 9 bases at J, with 12 bases in the middle. CDR3 protein: CASSFTGIGEQFF. Here the CDR3 DNA reads TGTGCCAGCAGCTTCACGGGGATTGGTGAGCAGTTCTTC.

The chain combines TRBV28 with TRBJ2-7; no reliable D call. Between the trimmed V and J ends, which lost 8 bases and 6 bases, there was a span of 14 bases. This CDR3 spans 12 amino acids. Germline V gives CDR1 MDHEN, CDR2 SYDVKM. The CDR3 region is CASGKLTSEQYF. CDR3 coding DNA: TGTGCCAGCGGTAAACTAACCTCCGAGCAGTACTTC.

J is TRBJ1-1 and V is TRBV30; a possible D gene is TRBD1 (5 bases). Germline V gene sequence: CDR1 GTSNPN, CDR2 SVGIG (reference sequence). V was pared by 2 bases and J by 1 base, with 8 bases between. The CDR3 consists of 13 residues. The CDR3 nucleotides read TGTGCCTGGAGTACCGACAGGAACACTGAAGCTTTCTTT. Translated: CAWSTDRNTEAFF.